These 20 T cell receptor beta chains originate from one sample sequenced in a study of blood T cell repertoires in COVID-19. Data came from immunoSEQ multiplex PCR; TCRdb stores just in-frame clones and leaves some out. The table includes around 130,000 clones, 84% detected once. The sequencing sample was made of peripheral blood. These TCRs come from a woman of 80 years or more with acute or convalescent COVID-19.

The rearrangement links TRBV11-3 to TRBJ2-5, with TRBD2 matching over 10 bases. Unmatched junction bases numbered 5, after V lost 2 bases and J lost 5 bases. The CDR3 is made up of 15 amino acids. Germline V lookup: CDR1 SGHNT, CDR2 YENEEA. The CDR3: CASSLSGRAGETQYF. The CDR3 nucleotides read TGTGCCAGCAGCTTAAGCGGGAGGGCCGGTGAGACCCAGTACTTC.

The J gene is TRBJ2-7, the V gene TRBV3-1 (or the pseudogene TRBV3-2); the D is unclear. The CDR3 is made up of 14 amino acids. Trimming removed 1 base at V and 0 bases at J, with 7 bases between. The germline V gene has CDR1 LGHDT and CDR2 YNNKEL (reference sequence). The CDR3 spells CASSQVQSSYEQYF. The CDR3 DNA reads as TGTGCCAGCAGCCAAGTTCAATCCTCCTACGAGCAGTACTTC.

The chain links TRBV9 to TRBJ2-7, with TRBD1 matching 9 bases. This CDR3 is 14 amino acids long. With 4 bases clipped from V and 2 bases from J, the junction kept 4 bases outside the gene matches. Germline CDR1 is SGDLS and CDR2 is YYNGEE. The CDR3 DNA follows: TGTGCCAGCAGCCCGCGGACAGGGGCCTACGAGCAGTACTTC. Its protein is CASSPRTGAYEQYF.

The chain is built from TRBV13 and TRBJ2-3; 8 positions match TRBD2. Germline V CDR1 and CDR2: PRHDT, FYEKMQ (reference sequence). The J segment lost 2 bases and the V segment lost 2 bases, leaving 6 bases of the junction unmatched. CDR3 length: 16 amino acids. The CDR3 bases are TGTGCCAGCAGCTTACCCCCGGGACTAGACACAGATACGCAGTATTTT. It yields the protein CASSLPPGLDTDTQYF.

The rearrangement links TRBV30 to TRBJ1-2; TRBD1 matches 7 bases. CDR3 length: 12 amino acids. Germline CDR1 GTSNPN, CDR2 SVGIG (reference sequence). J was trimmed by 8 bases and V by 2 bases; bases with no gene match: 5. The CDR3 spells CAWSPTGQGYTF. The DNA for the CDR3 is TGTGCCTGGAGTCCGACAGGGCAAGGCTACACCTTC.

The genes are TRBV3-1 (or the pseudogene TRBV3-2) and TRBJ2-2; TRBD2 matches 7 bases. The CDR3 is made up of 16 amino acids. Per germline, CDR1 LGHDT and CDR2 YNNKEL (reference sequence). V shed 4 bases and J 0 bases; nucleotides not matched to a gene: 5. The chain's CDR3 is CASSPSTSANTGELFF. In DNA, the CDR3 is TGTGCCAGCAGCCCTTCTACTAGCGCGAACACCGGGGAGCTGTTTTTT.

V gene TRBV7-2 combines with J gene TRBJ1-6; D perhaps matches TRBD1 (6 bases). Germline lookup yields CDR1 SGHTA and CDR2 FQGNSA. V lost 8 bases, J lost 7 bases, and 18 bases lay in between. The CDR3 runs to 15 residues. CDR3 in amino acids: CASGLDWGRNSPLHF. The CDR3 DNA sequence: TGTGCCAGCGGCCTAGATTGGGGGCGCAATTCACCCCTCCACTTT.

In this sample, this clone is medium-sized. This chain uses TRBV28 with TRBJ2-2; tentatively, D is TRBD2 (6 bases). This CDR3 comprises 13 residues. Looked up from germline, CDR1 is MDHEN and CDR2 is SYDVKM. Trimming cost V 7 bases and J 3 bases, with 9 bases left between them. CDR3 DNA: TGTGCCAGCATCCGGAGGGACACCGGGGAGCTGTTTTTT. It is translated as CASIRRDTGELFF. The full variable domain, with the rest looked up from reference TRBV28 and TRBJ2-2, is DVKVTQSSRYLVKRTGEKVFLECVQDMDHENMFWYRQDPGLGLRLIYFSYDVKMKEKGDIPEGYSVSREKKERFSLILESASTNQTSMYLCASIRRDTGELFFGEGSRLTVL.

V is TRBV9 and J is TRBJ1-1, with D possibly matching TRBD1 (5 bases). The CDR3 is 13 residues long. Germline CDR1 is SGDLS and CDR2 is YYNGEE. V lost 6 bases and J 4 bases, leaving 13 bases between the germline ends. The CDR3 nucleotides read TGTGCCAGCAATCACAGGAGTGGCACTGAAGCTTTCTTT. It specifies CASNHRSGTEAFF.

The chain employs TRBV5-1 and TRBJ2-1; 9 bases line up with TRBD1. CDR1 is SGHRS, CDR2 YFSETQ, per germline. The trim removed 1 base at V and 0 bases at J, leaving 23 bases unmatched. This CDR3 region has 23 residues. CDR3 residues: CASSLPTPSTGGVSRSSYNEQFF. CDR3 bases: TGCGCCAGCAGCTTGCCAACCCCCTCAACAGGGGGCGTTAGTCGATCCTCCTACAATGAGCAGTTCTTC.

CDR3 in amino acids: CASSPRTGYEQYF. CDR3 DNA: TGTGCCAGCTCACCCAGGACTGGTTACGAGCAGTACTTC. J is TRBJ2-7 and V is TRBV18, with D perhaps matching TRBD2 (5 bases). Per germline, CDR1 KGHSH and CDR2 LQKENI. There are 13 residues in the CDR3. With 3 bases removed from V and 4 bases from J, the gap between germline ends came to 10 bases.

V is TRBV2 and J is TRBJ2-7, with D possibly matching TRBD2 (5 bases). The CDR3 runs to 14 residues. Germline V gives CDR1 SNHLY, CDR2 FYNNEI. V was trimmed by 10 bases and J by 4 bases, leaving 20 bases between them. The CDR3 region is CATRESAGSYEQYF. For the CDR3, the DNA is TGTGCCACCCGGGAATCCGCTGGGTCGTACGAGCAGTACTTC.

The rearrangement links TRBV5-1 to TRBJ2-2; 9 nucleotides line up with TRBD1. The CDR3 is made up of 17 amino acids. Germline CDR1 and CDR2: SGHRS and YFSETQ. With V trimmed by 4 bases and J by 4 bases, 11 bases remained unmatched. The CDR3 DNA is TGCGCCAGCAGCGCGGGACAGGGTCCATCTTTCACCGGGGAGCTGTTTTTT. This translates into CASSAGQGPSFTGELFF.

The chain employs TRBV4-1 and TRBJ1-2; no clear D gene. Germline CDR1 and CDR2: MGHRA and YSYEKL. Trimming pared 0 bases from V and 3 bases from J, leaving 11 bases between. This CDR3 is 15 amino acids long. For the CDR3, the DNA is TGCGCCAGCAGCCAAGAGGGCAGAAACCACTATGGCTACACCTTC. Amino acid sequence: CASSQEGRNHYGYTF.

The rearrangement joins TRBV19 to TRBJ2-2, with 7 bases fitting TRBD1. Germline trimming cut 5 bases from V and 3 bases from J; bases unmatched to any gene: 3. The CDR3 extends over 14 amino acids. In germline, CDR1 is LNHDA, CDR2 SQIVND (reference sequence). The CDR3 sequence: CASSSGGHTGELFF. For the CDR3, the DNA is TGTGCCAGTAGTTCAGGGGGACACACCGGGGAGCTGTTTTTT.

This chain connects TRBV7-2 to TRBJ1-2; D is unclear. Looked up from germline, CDR1 is SGHTA and CDR2 is FQGNSA. The CDR3 totals 13 residues. Trimming removed 3 bases from V and 2 bases from J, with 7 bases in between. The CDR3, as DNA: TGTGCCAGCAGCTTTGGCATCAACTATGGCTACACCTTC. Its translation: CASSFGINYGYTF.

This chain joins TRBV5-6 and TRBJ2-1; 8 bases align to TRBD1. Germline-derived CDR1 and CDR2 are SGHDT and YYEEEE. V lost 4 bases to trimming and J lost 2 bases; unmatched junction nucleotides: 5. The CDR3 totals 15 residues. CDR3 bases: TGTGCCAGCAGCACCGGACAGGGAGCCTACAATGAGCAGTTCTTC. Translating gives CASSTGQGAYNEQFF.

The chain combines TRBV2 with TRBJ2-5; D is perhaps TRBD1 (5 bases). Germline assignment: CDR1 SNHLY and CDR2 FYNNEI. V lost 7 bases to trimming and J lost 5 bases, with 11 bases between them. This CDR3 region has 12 residues. CDR3 DNA sequence: TGTGCCAGCATTACAGGCATGGAGACCCAGTACTTC. It codes for CASITGMETQYF.

J is TRBJ2-7 and V is TRBV3-1 (or the pseudogene TRBV3-2); TRBD2 matches at 8 bases. The CDR3 runs to 15 residues. Germline CDR1 is LGHDT and CDR2 is YNNKEL (reference sequence). Trimming removed 8 bases from V and 5 bases from J; junction bases left unmatched: 14. CDR3 DNA: TGTGCCAGCGCGGCATATGCGGGAGGAAAGGACGAGCAGTACTTC. Its protein is CASAAYAGGKDEQYF.

In its sample, this clone was seen a few times. The chain employs TRBV6-5 and TRBJ1-2, with D unclear. Germline CDR1 and CDR2: MNHEY and SVGAGI. Trimming removed 2 bases from V and 6 bases from J, with 13 bases in between. The CDR3 totals 14 residues. DNA of the CDR3: TGTGCCAGCAGTTACACTCCAGATGGAGATGGCTACACCTTC. Amino acid sequence: CASSYTPDGDGYTF.